A single T cell receptor (beta chain) is shown here with its context. Its target is unknown. The V end was cut by 1 base, the J end by 0 bases, with 9 bases between. The CDR3 sequence is 15 residues long. Germline V lookup: CDR1 LNHDA, CDR2 SQIVND (reference sequence). This sample is drawn from a study of Ad26.COV2.S vaccination and SARS-CoV-2 variants. General observations from the study: Spike-specific TCR breadth was greater after Ad26.COV2.S than placebo.

Assay: immunoSEQ multiplex PCR; the TCRdb copy retains only in-frame clones and omits some. The data hold around 340,000 clones, with 75% to 90% observed a single time. Specified treatment: around 19 received Ad26.COV2.S at low or high dose, single or two shots; 5 received placebo; per-sample allocation not given. The samples date from day 63 after the first vaccine or placebo injection. A Boston adult aged 18-55 years was the donor. The sequence derives from a person between 18 and 65 years old who received the Ad26.COV2.S COVID-19 vaccine or a placebo. Specimen: peripheral blood, collected in a trial of Ad26.COV2.S vaccine versus placebo. The chain carries TRBV19 and TRBJ1-1, with unresolved D. As DNA, the CDR3 is TGTGCCAGTAGTATAGTACCGGGGTTGAACACTGAAGCTTTCTTT. This encodes CASSIVPGLNTEAFF. The whole variable domain, filled in from reference TRBV19 and TRBJ1-1, reads DGGITQSPKYLFRKEGQNVTLSCEQNLNHDAMYWYRQDPGQGLRLIYYSQIVNDFQKGDIAEGYSVSREKKESFPLTVTSAQKNPTAFYLCASSIVPGLNTEAFFGQGTRLTVV.